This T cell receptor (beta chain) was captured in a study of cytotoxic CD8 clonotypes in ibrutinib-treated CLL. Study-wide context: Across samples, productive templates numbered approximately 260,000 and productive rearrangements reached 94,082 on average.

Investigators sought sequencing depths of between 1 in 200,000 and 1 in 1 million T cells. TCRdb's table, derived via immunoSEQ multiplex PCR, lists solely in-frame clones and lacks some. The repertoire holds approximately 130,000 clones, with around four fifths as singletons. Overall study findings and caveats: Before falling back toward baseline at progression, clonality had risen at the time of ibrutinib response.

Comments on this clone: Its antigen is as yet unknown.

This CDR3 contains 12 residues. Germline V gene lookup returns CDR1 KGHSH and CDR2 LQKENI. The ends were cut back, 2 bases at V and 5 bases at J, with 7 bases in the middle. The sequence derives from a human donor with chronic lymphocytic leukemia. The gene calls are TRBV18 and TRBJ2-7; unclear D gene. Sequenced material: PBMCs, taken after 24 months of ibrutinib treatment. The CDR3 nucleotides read TGTGCCAGCTCACCAGGCCCGGACGAGCAGTACTTC. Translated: CASSPGPDEQYF. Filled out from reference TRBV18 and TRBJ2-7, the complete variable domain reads NAGVMQNPRHLVRRRGQEARLRCSPMKGHSHVYWYRQLPEEGLKFMVYLQKENIIDESGMPKERFSAEFPKEGPSILRIQQVVRGDSAAYFCASSPGPDEQYFGPGTRLTVT.